This T cell receptor beta chain was documented in a study of CD8 T cells in ankylosing spondylitis. Whole-study results and caveats: Several of the motif variants were reported before in synovial fluid and blood from reactive arthritis. Matched ankylosing spondylitis synovial fluid reportedly contained a significantly enriched population of disease-linked clones. Those disease-linked clones were CD8+; they were also relatively rare in peripheral blood.

In making TCR beta libraries, quantitative 5'-RACE with molecular barcodes was used. TCRdb used MiXCR to reprocess the 5' RACE reads, holding one entry per CDR3 protein. The sample lists around 150,000 distinct CDR3 sequences, 15% to 20% occurring once. This clonotype was detected many times. What it recognizes is unknown. The germline V gene has CDR1 MDHEN and CDR2 SYDVKM. The CDR3 has 13 residues. V was pared by 3 bases and J by 4 bases, with 10 bases between. The rearrangement links TRBV28 to TRBJ2-7; D call uncertain. What was sequenced was blood, either unsorted or a sorted T cell fraction (not recorded which). The clonotype comes from a male donor with ankylosing spondylitis or in good health (not recorded which). CDR3 protein: CASSLMGIYEQYF. The CDR3 DNA is TGTGCCAGCAGTTTGATGGGGATTTACGAGCAGTACTTC.